These T cell receptor beta chains were read from a single sample in a study of blood T cell repertoires in COVID-19. Using immunoSEQ multiplex PCR, the repertoire was profiled, and TCRdb retains in-frame clones only, with some absent. In the table there are roughly 120,000 clones, more than 60% of which are singletons. Sequencing was carried out using peripheral blood. The receptors were gathered from a man aged 50 to 60 with acute or convalescent COVID-19. The CDR3 runs from the conserved cysteine through the conserved F or W. The D gene is left open where the match is weak. Expanded clones get a size class; other rows say once, few or many, or leave the size out.

j_gene: TRBJ1-1
abundance: -
len: 13
d_gene: TRBD1
v_gene: TRBV7-3
CDR3aa: CASSRGSDTEAFF
CDR3nt: TGTGCCAGCTCCAGGGGGTCTGACACTGAAGCTTTCTTT

j_gene: TRBJ2-7
abundance: -
len: 13
d_gene: -
v_gene: TRBV11-3
CDR3aa: CASKVGGSYEQYF
CDR3nt: TGTGCCAGCAAGGTAGGGGGCTCCTACGAGCAGTACTTC

j_gene: TRBJ1-3
abundance: -
len: 15
d_gene: TRBD1
v_gene: TRBV5-1
CDR3aa: CASSLDRVSGNTIYF
CDR3nt: TGCGCCAGCAGCCTCGACAGGGTATCTGGAAACACCATATATTTT

j_gene: TRBJ2-5
abundance: -
len: 16
d_gene: TRBD2
v_gene: TRBV19
CDR3aa: CASSAGLAGVQETQYF
CDR3nt: TGTGCCAGTAGTGCGGGACTAGCGGGAGTCCAAGAGACCCAGTACTTC

j_gene: TRBJ1-6
abundance: once
len: 16
d_gene: -
v_gene: TRBV25-1
CDR3aa: CASSPGQLSSTIPLHF
CDR3nt: TGTGCCAGCAGTCCGGGACAACTAAGTTCTACGATTCCCCTCCACTTT

j_gene: TRBJ1-2
abundance: few
len: 13
d_gene: -
v_gene: TRBV7-9
CDR3aa: CASSLDFPPGYTF
CDR3nt: TGTGCCAGCAGCTTAGACTTCCCCCCTGGCTACACCTTC

j_gene: TRBJ1-2
abundance: -
len: 19
d_gene: TRBD1
v_gene: TRBV19
CDR3aa: CASSVSGQNVITSNYGYTF
CDR3nt: TGTGCCAGTAGTGTATCGGGACAGAACGTTATTACTAGCAACTATGGCTACACCTTC

j_gene: TRBJ1-1
abundance: -
len: 13
d_gene: -
v_gene: TRBV19
CDR3aa: CASNRPDIDEAFF
CDR3nt: TGTGCCAGCAACAGACCCGACATTGATGAAGCTTTCTTT

j_gene: TRBJ1-5
abundance: -
len: 14
d_gene: -
v_gene: TRBV10-2
CDR3aa: CASRQNRDDQPQHF
CDR3nt: TGCGCCAGCAGACAAAACAGGGACGATCAGCCCCAGCATTTT

j_gene: TRBJ2-5
abundance: -
len: 17
d_gene: TRBD2
v_gene: TRBV6-1
CDR3aa: CASSEAWSGLGRETQYF
CDR3nt: TGTGCCAGCAGTGAAGCGTGGTCGGGACTAGGGAGGGAGACCCAGTACTTC

j_gene: TRBJ2-3
abundance: -
len: 16
d_gene: TRBD2
v_gene: TRBV12-5
CDR3aa: CASGRTSGSVPSGQYF
CDR3nt: TGTGCTAGTGGTCGGACTAGCGGGAGTGTCCCTTCGGGGCAGTATTTT

j_gene: TRBJ1-3
abundance: once
len: 13
d_gene: -
v_gene: TRBV5-1
CDR3aa: CASSLGGRNTIYF
CDR3nt: TGCGCCAGCAGCTTGGGAGGAAGAAACACCATATATTTT

j_gene: TRBJ1-4
abundance: -
len: 15
d_gene: TRBD1
v_gene: TRBV28
CDR3aa: CASSFRGTGVEKLFF
CDR3nt: TGTGCCAGCAGTTTTCGGGGGACAGGGGTGGAAAAACTGTTTTTT

j_gene: TRBJ2-5
abundance: -
len: 18
d_gene: TRBD2
v_gene: TRBV10-3
CDR3aa: CAISESKFGGGDQETQYF
CDR3nt: TGTGCCATCAGTGAGTCGAAATTTGGCGGGGGGGACCAAGAGACCCAGTACTTC

j_gene: TRBJ1-1
abundance: -
len: 14
d_gene: -
v_gene: TRBV6-5
CDR3aa: CASSPRGVNTEAFF
CDR3nt: TGTGCCAGCAGTCCACGGGGTGTCAACACTGAAGCTTTCTTT

j_gene: TRBJ2-5
abundance: once
len: 14
d_gene: -
v_gene: TRBV5-5
CDR3aa: CASSLVAGRETQYF
CDR3nt: TGTGCCAGCAGCTTGGTCGCAGGGAGGGAGACCCAGTACTTC

j_gene: TRBJ2-1
abundance: -
len: 12
d_gene: -
v_gene: TRBV29-1
CDR3aa: CSVEKHYNEQFF
CDR3nt: TGCAGCGTTGAAAAGCACTACAATGAGCAGTTCTTC

j_gene: TRBJ2-3
abundance: many
len: 15
d_gene: -
v_gene: TRBV6-5
CDR3aa: CASSYSGTRTDTQYF
CDR3nt: TGTGCCAGCAGTTACTCCGGGACAAGGACAGATACGCAGTATTTT

j_gene: TRBJ1-1
abundance: -
len: 11
d_gene: -
v_gene: TRBV5-1
CDR3aa: CASSPGTEAFF
CDR3nt: TGCGCCAGCAGCCCGGGGACTGAAGCTTTCTTT

j_gene: TRBJ2-7
abundance: -
len: 15
d_gene: -
v_gene: TRBV6-5
CDR3aa: CASRPSGRPSYEQYF
CDR3nt: TGTGCCAGCAGACCCAGCGGGCGCCCCTCCTACGAGCAGTACTTC

j_gene: TRBJ2-5
abundance: -
len: 16
d_gene: TRBD1
v_gene: TRBV5-1
CDR3aa: CASSLEGQGARETQYF
CDR3nt: TGCGCCAGCAGCTTGGAGGGACAGGGGGCCCGGGAGACCCAGTACTTC

j_gene: TRBJ1-5
abundance: -
len: 15
d_gene: TRBD1
v_gene: TRBV4-1
CDR3aa: CASSHRQGGGQPQHF
CDR3nt: TGCGCCAGCAGCCATCGACAGGGCGGCGGGCAGCCCCAGCATTTT

j_gene: TRBJ1-2
abundance: -
len: 12
d_gene: -
v_gene: TRBV30
CDR3aa: CAWTGANYGYTF
CDR3nt: TGTGCCTGGACAGGGGCGAACTATGGCTACACCTTC

j_gene: TRBJ2-2
abundance: -
len: 15
d_gene: TRBD1
v_gene: TRBV2
CDR3aa: CASSDDRVNTGELFF
CDR3nt: TGTGCCAGCAGCGACGACAGGGTGAACACCGGGGAGCTGTTTTTT

j_gene: TRBJ1-1
abundance: -
len: 16
d_gene: TRBD1
v_gene: TRBV19
CDR3aa: CASSTTGQGGNSEAFF
CDR3nt: TGTGCCAGTAGTACGACGGGACAGGGAGGTAACTCTGAAGCTTTCTTT

j_gene: TRBJ1-2
abundance: -
len: 12
d_gene: -
v_gene: TRBV30
CDR3aa: CAWRTRGQGYTF
CDR3nt: TGTGCCTGGAGAACTAGGGGACAAGGCTACACCTTC

j_gene: TRBJ2-1
abundance: -
len: 20
d_gene: TRBD2
v_gene: TRBV19
CDR3aa: CASSIGSGRTSGRAYNEQFF
CDR3nt: TGTGCCAGTAGTATTGGAAGTGGTCGGACTAGCGGGAGGGCCTACAATGAGCAGTTCTTC

j_gene: TRBJ2-3
abundance: -
len: 15
d_gene: TRBD2
v_gene: TRBV30
CDR3aa: CAWRDPSGGADTQYF
CDR3nt: TGTGCCTGGAGGGACCCTAGCGGGGGGGCAGATACGCAGTATTTT

j_gene: TRBJ1-1
abundance: -
len: 11
d_gene: TRBD1
v_gene: TRBV28
CDR3aa: CASSRDREAFF
CDR3nt: TGTGCCAGCAGCCGGGACAGGGAAGCTTTCTTT

j_gene: TRBJ1-5
abundance: -
len: 20
d_gene: TRBD1
v_gene: TRBV19
CDR3aa: CASSIDWGQGAPHSNQPQHF
CDR3nt: TGTGCCAGTAGTATAGATTGGGGACAGGGGGCTCCACATAGCAATCAGCCCCAGCATTTT

j_gene: TRBJ1-2
abundance: once
len: 17
d_gene: -
v_gene: TRBV28
CDR3aa: CASSFPQIKTRNYGYTF
CDR3nt: TGTGCCAGCAGTTTCCCTCAAATTAAGACACGGAACTATGGCTACACCTTC

j_gene: TRBJ1-2
abundance: -
len: 13
d_gene: TRBD1
v_gene: TRBV2
CDR3aa: CAGGQGALYGYTF
CDR3nt: TGTGCCGGGGGGCAGGGGGCCCTCTATGGCTACACCTTC

j_gene: TRBJ2-1
abundance: -
len: 11
d_gene: -
v_gene: TRBV5-6
CDR3aa: CASGGYNEQFF
CDR3nt: TGTGCCAGCGGCGGCTACAATGAGCAGTTCTTC

j_gene: TRBJ1-4
abundance: -
len: 14
d_gene: -
v_gene: TRBV18
CDR3aa: CASSPRGALEKLFF
CDR3nt: TGTGCCAGCTCACCACGTGGGGCCCTTGAAAAACTGTTTTTT

j_gene: TRBJ1-2
abundance: once
len: 15
d_gene: TRBD1
v_gene: TRBV4-1
CDR3aa: CASSQGTGGGYGYTF
CDR3nt: TGCGCCAGCAGCCAGGGGACAGGGGGCGGCTATGGCTACACCTTC

j_gene: TRBJ2-3
abundance: -
len: 14
d_gene: TRBD1
v_gene: TRBV19
CDR3aa: CASSFGTATDTQYF
CDR3nt: TGTGCCAGTAGTTTTGGGACAGCGACAGATACGCAGTATTTT

j_gene: TRBJ2-3
abundance: -
len: 12
d_gene: TRBD2
v_gene: TRBV12-3/TRBV12-4
CDR3aa: CASALAGDTQYF
CDR3nt: TGTGCCAGCGCCCTAGCGGGAGATACGCAGTATTTT